This T cell receptor (beta chain) was documented in a study of blood T cell repertoires in COVID-19. Source study methods: Using reference gene primer amplification, nucleated cell counts were estimated. The data were produced by immunoSEQ multiplex PCR, yet TCRdb's version contains in-frame clones alone and is incomplete. V, J and clone size are those of that table, while D and trimming were read from the DNA. The sample shows over 200,000 clones, under 90% of them seen only once. The V gene lost 2 bases and the J gene lost 2 bases, with 4 bases spanning the gap. Germline V gives CDR1 MNHEY, CDR2 SMNVEV (reference sequence). The CDR3 consists of 13 residues.

The receptor was isolated from a woman younger than 45 with acute COVID-19. The sequenced material came from PBMCs or T cells enriched from blood (not recorded which). V is TRBV27 and J is TRBJ2-1; no firm D call. CDR3 amino acids: CASSLGAYNEQFF. The CDR3 bases are TGTGCCAGCAGTTTAGGAGCCTACAATGAGCAGTTCTTC.